The 24 T cell receptor beta chains in this list originate from one sample, sequenced in a study of cytomegalovirus exposure and HLA in healthy donors. Measured with immunoSEQ multiplex PCR; TCRdb has only the in-frame clones, and not every one. Among 300,000 to 350,000 clones listed, over 75% were seen once. Sequenced sample: PBMCs. These receptors all stem from a man in his thirties or forties in good health and CMV-seronegative.

This chain joins TRBV25-1 and TRBJ1-2; no firm D call. Per germline, CDR1 MGHDK and CDR2 SYGVNS. The CDR3 consists of 12 residues. V lost 8 bases and J lost 0, with 7 bases in between. The CDR3: CASGLPNYGYTF. CDR3 DNA: TGTGCCAGCGGCTTACCTAACTATGGCTACACCTTC.

The chain couples TRBV27 to TRBJ1-2; TRBD1 aligns across 7 bases. The CDR3 runs 15 residues. The trim removed 3 bases at V and 7 bases at J, leaving 11 bases unmatched. Germline V gene sequence: CDR1 MNHEY, CDR2 SMNVEV (reference sequence). The CDR3 DNA reads as TGTGCCAGCAGTTTGACAGGGATCAGTTCCGGTGGCTACACCTTC. It translates to CASSLTGISSGGYTF.

In this sample, this clone turned up once. The chain links TRBV7-2 to TRBJ2-7, with TRBD1 as a possible D gene (7 bases). CDR1 is SGHTA, CDR2 FQGNSA, per germline. V lost 1 base, J lost 6 bases, and 16 bases lay in between. This CDR3 is 15 amino acids long. The CDR3, as DNA: TGTGCCAGCAGCTTAGAGGTCAGGGGGGTGGGCGAGCAGTACTTC. Amino acids: CASSLEVRGVGEQYF.

For the CDR3, the DNA is TGTGCCAGCAGCTTGCTCAATGAGCAGTTCTTC. This codes for CASSLLNEQFF. The chain links TRBV5-4 to TRBJ2-1; no clear D gene. The germline CDR1 and CDR2 sequences are SGHNT and YYREEE (reference sequence). V was clipped by 1 base and J by 6 bases, with 2 bases between them. This CDR3 spans 11 amino acids.

The sample holds a few counts of this clone. The chain joins TRBV7-9 to TRBJ2-7; D may be TRBD1 (6 bases). Looked up from germline, CDR1 is SEHNR and CDR2 is FQNEAQ (reference sequence). This CDR3 has 13 residues. V was pared by 3 bases and J by 1 base, with 7 bases between. Here the CDR3 DNA reads TGTGCCAGCAGCTTGGACAGATCCTACGAGCAGTACTTC. Protein product: CASSLDRSYEQYF.

This clone appeared a few times. The chain carries TRBV4-1 and TRBJ2-7, with 7 bases aligning to TRBD1. Germline CDR1 reads MGHRA; CDR2 reads YSYEKL. The V and J ends lost 4 bases and 2 bases, in that order; junction bases with no gene match: 2. This CDR3 is 13 amino acids long. CDR3 amino acids: CASSLGGPYEQYF. Here the CDR3 DNA reads TGCGCCAGCAGCCTAGGGGGCCCCTACGAGCAGTACTTC.

The genes are TRBV28 and TRBJ1-2, with TRBD1 matching over 12 bases. The CDR3 runs 18 residues. J gave up 8 bases and V 1 base, and 14 bases lay outside the gene matches. The germline CDR1 and CDR2 sequences are MDHEN and SYDVKM. CDR3 protein: CASSLYGTPGQGAGGYTF. The CDR3 nucleotides are TGTGCCAGCAGTTTATATGGAACTCCGGGACAGGGGGCAGGCGGCTACACCTTC.

The chain recombines TRBV6-1 with TRBJ1-6, with D perhaps TRBD1 (6 bases). The V gene lost 3 bases and the J gene lost 7 bases, with 10 bases spanning the gap. CDR3 length equals 14 residues. CDR1 is MNHNS and CDR2 is SASEGT in the germline V gene. The CDR3 reads CASSDRGINSPLHF. CDR3 DNA sequence: TGTGCCAGCAGTGACAGGGGAATCAATTCACCCCTCCACTTT.

The rearrangement uses TRBV4-1 and TRBJ2-2; TRBD1 matches at 8 bases. The CDR3 contains 14 residues. V shed 3 bases, J shed 6 bases, and the junction held 3 bases outside the gene matches. Per germline, CDR1 MGHRA and CDR2 YSYEKL. The CDR3 spells CASSQDRDAGELFF. CDR3 nucleotide sequence: TGCGCCAGCAGCCAGGACAGGGACGCCGGGGAGCTGTTTTTT.

V gene TRBV14 combines with J gene TRBJ2-7, with TRBD1 matching over 8 bases. The ends lost 1 base at V and 1 base at J; junction bases unmatched: 6. The CDR3 covers 16 residues. Germline values: CDR1 SGHDN, CDR2 FVKESK. The DNA of the CDR3 is TGTGCCAGCAGCCAAGGTTTGGGACAGGTTTCCTACGAGCAGTACTTC. Residues: CASSQGLGQVSYEQYF.

The chain links TRBV15 to TRBJ2-7, with TRBD2 identical over 13 bases. The CDR3 covers 16 residues. Germline loops: CDR1 LNHNV, CDR2 YYDKDF (reference sequence). Unmatched junction bases numbered 4, after V lost 5 bases and J lost 0 bases. The CDR3 DNA sequence: TGTGCCACCAGCGGGACTAGCGGGACTCGCTCCTACGAGCAGTACTTC. Amino acid sequence: CATSGTSGTRSYEQYF.

The chain carries TRBV5-6 and TRBJ1-2; no reliable D call. V dropped 2 bases and J dropped 8 bases, with 19 bases sitting between them. The V gene's germline CDR1 is SGHDT and CDR2 YYEEEE. The CDR3 is 15 amino acids. The CDR3 nucleotides read TGTGCCAGCAGCTTACTTAGCGGGGAATCCATGGGCTACACCTTC. Amino acids: CASSLLSGESMGYTF.

This clone was counted once. This rearrangement joins TRBV2 to TRBJ2-1; D not certain. From germline, CDR1 is SNHLY and CDR2 FYNNEI. CDR3 length: 15 amino acids. Deletions cut 2 bases from V and 0 bases from J, with 8 bases between. The CDR3 DNA follows: TGTGCCAGCAGTGAATTCGCGAACTCCTACAATGAGCAGTTCTTC. It is translated as CASSEFANSYNEQFF.

This chain connects TRBV4-3 to TRBJ1-1; D is unresolved. Germline CDR1 and CDR2: LGHNA and YSLEER. The CDR3 covers 18 residues. Trimming stripped 1 base from V and 3 bases from J, with 21 bases between. CDR3 DNA: TGCGCCAGCAGCCAAGCCCCCCTGGGAGGGAATCGTCACACTGAAGCTTTCTTT. Its translation is CASSQAPLGGNRHTEAFF.

V and J are TRBV5-8 and TRBJ1-1, with TRBD1 matching 7 bases. CDR1 is SGHTS, CDR2 YDEGEE, per germline. The CDR3 contains 15 residues. V lost 1 base and J lost 6; bases outside the gene matches: 9. The CDR3: CASSLHRQGGAEAFF. CDR3 nucleotide sequence: TGTGCCAGCAGCTTGCATAGGCAGGGGGGAGCTGAAGCTTTCTTT.

The J gene is TRBJ2-7, the V gene TRBV9; 8 bases are a match to TRBD2. The length of the CDR3 is 15 residues. V shed 0 bases, J shed 2 bases, and the junction held 4 bases outside the gene matches. Germline CDR1 reads SGDLS; CDR2 reads YYNGEE. CDR3: CASSVDGGGTYEQYF. Written as DNA, the CDR3 is TGTGCCAGCAGCGTAGATGGCGGGGGGACCTACGAGCAGTACTTC. Full variable domain (missing parts from reference TRBV9 and TRBJ2-7): DSGVTQTPKHLITATGQRVTLRCSPRSGDLSVYWYQQSLDQGLQFLIQYYNGEERAKGNILERFSAQQFPDLHSELNLSSLELGDSALYFCASSVDGGGTYEQYFGPGTRLTVT.

This chain uses TRBV7-9 with TRBJ2-7; 7 bases match TRBD1. Germline trimming cut 5 bases from V and 3 bases from J; bases unmatched to any gene: 4. CDR1 is SEHNR, CDR2 FQNEAQ, per germline (reference sequence). This CDR3 is built from 13 residues. CDR3 region: CASSDDRVYEQYF. CDR3 DNA: TGTGCCAGCAGCGACGACAGGGTCTACGAGCAGTACTTC.

Turning to this clone: Other nucleotide sequences from this sample produce the same CDR3. The CDR3 sequence: CSARWGAEAFF. In nucleotides, the CDR3 is TGCAGTGCTAGATGGGGCGCGGAAGCTTTCTTT. The rearrangement uses TRBV20-1 and TRBJ1-1; TRBD1 is a possible D gene (5 bases). The ends were cut back, 2 bases at V and 8 bases at J, with 9 bases in the middle. CDR1 and CDR2 from the germline V gene are DFQATT and SNEGSKA (reference sequence). The CDR3 sequence is 11 residues long.

The chain has TRBV6-1 and TRBJ2-4, with 9 bases fitting TRBD1. V dropped 5 bases and J dropped 5; count of bases not matched to a gene: 7. The CDR3 contains 15 residues. Germline CDR1 and CDR2: MNHNS and SASEGT. The CDR3 sequence is CASSRTGTGQNIQYF. CDR3 DNA: TGTGCCAGCAGTCGGACCGGGACAGGGCAAAACATTCAGTACTTC.

This clone appeared once. The chain couples TRBV4-1 to TRBJ2-4, with D unclear. The V end lost 0 bases, the J end lost 8 bases, and 14 bases lay between the germline ends. The CDR3 spans 15 residues. Germline CDR1 and CDR2: MGHRA and YSYEKL. CDR3 sequence: CASSQDYGIGHIQYF. In DNA, the CDR3 is TGCGCCAGCAGCCAAGATTATGGCATTGGCCACATTCAGTACTTC.

V gene TRBV19 combines with J gene TRBJ2-1; 11 positions match TRBD1. Germline V lookup: CDR1 LNHDA, CDR2 SQIVND (reference sequence). V lost 3 bases to trimming and J lost 7 bases; unmatched junction nucleotides: 5. The CDR3 runs 15 residues. Written as DNA, the CDR3 is TGTGCCAGTAGTATCCCGGGACAGGGGGGAAATGAGCAGTTCTTC. Its translation: CASSIPGQGGNEQFF.

The chain combines TRBV5-5 with TRBJ1-2; 7 nucleotides match TRBD1. The CDR3 is 15 residues long. V lost 3 bases, J lost 0 bases, and 5 bases stayed unmatched. Germline V lookup: CDR1 SGHKS, CDR2 YYEKEE (reference sequence). The CDR3 reads CASSYAGTANYGYTF. In nucleotides, the CDR3 is TGTGCCAGCAGCTACGCCGGGACAGCTAACTATGGCTACACCTTC.

The V call is TRBV6-5, the J call TRBJ1-5; D possibly corresponds to TRBD1 (6 bases). There are 15 residues in the CDR3. CDR1 is MNHEY, CDR2 SVGAGI, per germline. V gave up 6 bases and J gave up 6 bases, with 18 bases separating them. The CDR3 protein is CASSQNRVRGQPQHF. In DNA, the CDR3 is TGTGCCAGCAGCCAAAACAGGGTTCGGGGTCAGCCCCAGCATTTT.

This chain links TRBV7-9 with TRBJ1-2; 10 nucleotides agree with TRBD1. Germline V lookup: CDR1 SEHNR, CDR2 FQNEAQ (reference sequence). This CDR3 spans 15 amino acids. The V gene end was trimmed by 5 bases and the J gene end by 2 bases; junction bases not matched to a gene: 5. CDR3 coding DNA: TGTGCCAGCAGCCCCGGGACAGGGGACAACTATGGCTACACCTTC. This codes for CASSPGTGDNYGYTF.